The 21 T cell receptor beta chains below all came from one sample that was sequenced in a study of blood T cell repertoires in COVID-19. Clones were read by immunoSEQ multiplex PCR, and TCRdb kept only the in-frame ones, dropping some. The profile covers about 92,000 clones, with about 83% appearing a single time and 15% to 20% taken by the ten largest. The sample comprised peripheral blood. All receptors derive from a woman aged 55-69 years with COVID-19, enrolled during active disease.

This clone has a handful of counts. The V gene is TRBV28, the J gene TRBJ1-1; D remains ambiguous. Per germline, CDR1 MDHEN and CDR2 SYDVKM. The CDR3 is 15 amino acids. V was pared by 6 bases and J by 3 bases, with 17 bases between. The CDR3 sequence: CASSQTYPKDTEAFF. In nucleotides, the CDR3 is TGTGCCAGCAGCCAGACATATCCTAAGGACACTGAAGCTTTCTTT.

The gene calls are TRBV20-1 and TRBJ2-6; D is possibly TRBD1 (6 bases). CDR3 length: 17 residues. V was pared by 3 bases and J by 0 bases, with 15 bases between. Germline values: CDR1 DFQATT, CDR2 SNEGSKA (reference sequence). CDR3 in DNA: TGCAGTGCTAGTTGGTGGGGCAGGGGCTCTGGGGCCAACGTCCTGACTTTC. As protein: CSASWWGRGSGANVLTF.

Details on this clone: One end of the junction fails to match germline, which may point to a read error. This chain connects TRBV3-1 (or the pseudogene TRBV3-2) to TRBJ2-7; 7 bases line up with TRBD2. Looked up from germline, CDR1 is LGHDT and CDR2 is YNNKEL (reference sequence). This CDR3 comprises 12 residues. DNA for the CDR3: TGTGCCAGCAGCGCCGGACTAGTAGGGTTGGACTTC. It yields the protein CASSAGLVGLDF.

The chain has TRBV5-5 and TRBJ1-1, with D possibly matching TRBD1 (6 bases). Germline V gene data show CDR1 as SGHKS and CDR2 as YYEKEE (reference sequence). The CDR3 loop spans 14 amino acids. Trimming removed 1 base from V and 0 bases from J, with 7 bases in between. The CDR3 loop is CASSLYRVNTEAFF. In nucleotides, the CDR3 is TGTGCCAGCAGCTTGTACAGGGTGAACACTGAAGCTTTCTTT.

This chain uses TRBV19 with TRBJ2-5; 8 positions agree with TRBD2. This CDR3 region has 16 residues. Trimming removed 5 bases from V and 5 bases from J; junction bases left unmatched: 13. Germline CDR1 and CDR2: LNHDA and SQIVND (reference sequence). The CDR3 sequence: CASSGAGGPRTETQYF. The CDR3 DNA sequence: TGTGCCAGTAGTGGTGCGGGGGGACCAAGGACGGAGACCCAGTACTTC.

This clone was counted between two and nine times. The chain joins TRBV10-2 to TRBJ1-4; D is ambiguous. This CDR3 has 13 residues. V was trimmed by 8 bases and J by 8 bases, leaving 15 bases between them. Germline V gene sequence: CDR1 WSHSY, CDR2 SAAADI. The CDR3 loop reads CASSSVDYEKLFF. In DNA, the CDR3 is TGCGCCAGCTCATCGGTTGACTACGAAAAACTGTTTTTT.

The J gene is TRBJ1-3, the V gene TRBV5-1; D uncertain. CDR3 length equals 15 residues. Per germline, CDR1 SGHRS and CDR2 YFSETQ. Trimming pared 0 bases from V and 2 bases from J, leaving 9 bases between. This CDR3 is CASSLVGNTGNTIYF. CDR3 nucleotides: TGCGCCAGCAGCTTGGTTGGCAATACTGGAAACACCATATATTTT.

The chain recombines TRBV4-3 with TRBJ2-7, with 8 bases that match TRBD2. After removal of 0 bases from V and 3 bases from J, the junction contained 10 bases not matched to a gene. Germline CDR1 and CDR2: LGHNA and YSLEER. CDR3 length: 17 amino acids. This CDR3 is CASSQDPGRGAFYEQYF. The CDR3 bases are TGCGCCAGCAGCCAAGATCCAGGGCGGGGGGCGTTCTACGAGCAGTACTTC.

The chain uses TRBV6-5 and TRBJ1-3; no firm D call. Deletions cut 4 bases from V and 0 bases from J, with 7 bases between. This CDR3 is built from 14 residues. Germline V gene lookup returns CDR1 MNHEY and CDR2 SVGAGI. CDR3 sequence: CASSSSVSGNTIYF. CDR3 in DNA: TGTGCCAGCAGTTCCAGCGTCTCTGGAAACACCATATATTTT.

The chain couples TRBV10-3 to TRBJ2-1; 9 bases fit TRBD1. The CDR3 runs 14 residues. The V and J ends lost 11 bases and 6 bases, in that order; junction bases with no gene match: 11. Germline CDR1 reads ENHRY; CDR2 reads SYGVKD. The CDR3 coding sequence is TGTGCCGCGACCCCGGGGACAGGGCGCAATGAGCAGTTCTTC. Protein: CAATPGTGRNEQFF.

The genes are TRBV5-1 and TRBJ1-6; 7 nucleotides agree with TRBD1. The CDR3 length is 17 residues. V shed 4 bases, J shed 0 bases, and the junction held 7 bases outside the gene matches. Germline values: CDR1 SGHRS, CDR2 YFSETQ. CDR3 bases: TGCGCCAGCAGCCGGCCGGGACAGAGCTCCTATAATTCACCCCTCCACTTT. As protein: CASSRPGQSSYNSPLHF.

The chain joins TRBV5-1 to TRBJ1-5; 7 positions agree with TRBD1. Losses at the gene ends were 4 bases for V and 1 base for J; bases not matched to a gene: 5. CDR1 is SGHRS, CDR2 YFSETQ, per germline. The CDR3 length is 15 residues. The CDR3 is CASSQGGQSNQPQHF. DNA for the CDR3: TGCGCCAGCAGCCAGGGGGGACAGAGCAATCAGCCCCAGCATTTT.

The genes are TRBV6-2 or TRBV6-3 and TRBJ1-6; 7 bases match TRBD1. After removal of 6 bases from V and 0 bases from J, the junction contained 11 bases not matched to a gene. The CDR3 sequence is 18 residues long. CDR1 is MNHEY and CDR2 is SVGEGT in the germline V gene. The CDR3 DNA reads as TGTGCCAGCAGCAAAACGGGACAGAAAAGCTCCTATAATTCACCCCTCCACTTT. Its translation: CASSKTGQKSSYNSPLHF.

The chain combines TRBV9 with TRBJ1-5; D is unresolved. Trimming shortened V by 4 bases and J by 3 bases, and 11 bases separated the two germline ends. CDR3 length equals 14 residues. Germline V gene sequence: CDR1 SGDLS, CDR2 YYNGEE. CDR3 loop: CASSTGFTNQPQHF. The CDR3, as DNA: TGTGCCAGCAGCACGGGGTTTACCAATCAGCCCCAGCATTTT.

This clone has just one count. The gene calls are TRBV18 and TRBJ1-6; the match to TRBD1 covers 10 bases. The CDR3 is made up of 15 amino acids. Germline V CDR1 and CDR2: KGHSH, LQKENI. V was pared by 3 bases and J by 5 bases, with 1 base of the junction left unmatched. In nucleotides, the CDR3 is TGTGCCAGCTCACCCGGGACAGGGGATAATTCACCCCTCCACTTT. It translates to CASSPGTGDNSPLHF.

The chain recombines TRBV5-8 with TRBJ1-2; a weak D match, TRBD1 (6 bases). Per the germline V gene, CDR1 is SGHTS and CDR2 is YDEGEE. The CDR3 sequence is 14 residues long. V lost 1 base and J lost 5, with 12 bases in between. The CDR3 reads CASSLNRQGYGYTF. DNA of the CDR3: TGTGCCAGCAGCTTGAACAGGCAGGGGTATGGCTACACCTTC.

This clone has more than one count but fewer than ten. The genes are TRBV4-2 and TRBJ1-2, with D possibly TRBD1 on 5 matching bases. The germline V gene has CDR1 LGHNA and CDR2 YNFKEQ. V was clipped by 2 bases and J by 3 bases, with 10 bases between them. The CDR3 covers 14 residues. CDR3 in DNA: TGTGCCAGCAGCCAAAACAGGAAGGACTATGGCTACACCTTC. It specifies CASSQNRKDYGYTF.

The chain is built from TRBV30 and TRBJ2-7; D gene ambiguous. This CDR3 region has 13 residues. V lost 0 bases and J lost 8, with 14 bases in between. CDR1 is GTSNPN, CDR2 SVGIG, per germline (reference sequence). This CDR3 reads CAWSVSLENKQYF. CDR3 DNA: TGTGCCTGGAGTGTCTCTCTAGAAAATAAGCAGTACTTC.

The sample holds one count of this clone. The chain recombines TRBV4-3 with TRBJ2-3, with 9 bases that match TRBD1. J was trimmed by 4 bases and V by 3 bases; bases with no gene match: 5. The length of the CDR3 is 15 residues. Germline V CDR1 and CDR2: LGHNA, YSLEER. The CDR3 loop reads CASSQDRGGADTQYF. CDR3 DNA: TGCGCCAGCAGCCAGGACAGGGGAGGTGCAGATACGCAGTATTTT.

J is TRBJ2-2 and V is TRBV7-2; D unclear. The germline CDR1 and CDR2 sequences are SGHTA and FQGNSA. Trimming removed 2 bases at V and 1 base at J, with 11 bases between. The CDR3 consists of 16 residues. CDR3 loop: CASSLWARLNTGELFF. The DNA of the CDR3 is TGTGCCAGCAGCTTATGGGCCAGGCTGAACACCGGGGAGCTGTTTTTT.

The rearrangement uses TRBV7-6 and TRBJ2-7; TRBD1 matches at 9 bases. The germline V gene has CDR1 SGHVS and CDR2 FNYEAQ. Losses at the gene ends were 5 bases for V and 2 bases for J; bases not matched to a gene: 7. CDR3 length equals 15 residues. CDR3 bases: TGTGCCAGCAGCCCCCGGGACAGGGATGCCTACGAGCAGTACTTC. Translating gives CASSPRDRDAYEQYF.